These T cell receptor beta chains were read from a single sample in a study of blood T cells in healthy people across ages. TCRdb reprocessed the 5' RACE reads with MiXCR, giving one entry per CDR3 protein. The table has over 950,000 distinct CDR3 sequences, just over 50% seen once. Sequencing was carried out using blood. These receptors were taken from a woman aged 55-69 years in good health. Both conserved end residues are part of each CDR3. Fields, in order: D gene, J gene, clone size, V gene, CDR3 protein, CDR3 DNA. The D gene is left open where the match is weak. Size is omitted from some rows. Given values are once, few, many or a class for expanded clones.

>.|TRBJ2-2|.|TRBV28
CASSLFRLETGELFF
TGTGCCAGCAGTTTATTTCGCCTTGAGACCGGGGAGCTGTTTTTT
>.|TRBJ2-3|.|TRBV20-1
CSATRGGTDTQYF
TGCAGTGCTACCAGGGGAGGAACAGATACGCAGTATTTT
>TRBD2|TRBJ2-3|.|TRBV7-2
CASSLGGLVGDTQYF
TGTGCCAGCAGCTTAGGGGGACTAGTCGGAGATACGCAGTATTTT
>.|TRBJ2-1|few|TRBV4-1
CASSQDSSGDNEQFF
TGCGCCAGCAGCCAAGATTCCAGCGGTGACAATGAGCAGTTCTTC
>.|TRBJ1-5|.|TRBV29-1
CSVLSNQPQHF
TGCAGCGTACTTAGCAATCAGCCCCAGCATTTT
>.|TRBJ2-6|.|TRBV20-1
CSAIGTLTVSGANVLTF
TGCAGTGCTATCGGAACGCTCACAGTCTCTGGGGCCAACGTCCTGACTTTC
>TRBD2|TRBJ2-1|.|TRBV11-1
CASSPSGREANEQFF
TGTGCCAGCAGCCCTTCCGGGAGGGAGGCCAATGAGCAGTTCTTC
>.|TRBJ2-1|few|TRBV4-2
CASSQEAGTLYNEQFF
TGTGCCAGCAGCCAAGAAGCCGGGACACTATACAATGAGCAGTTCTTC
>TRBD1|TRBJ2-7|.|TRBV2
CASRGDRASEQYF
TGTGCCAGCAGGGGCGACAGGGCTAGCGAGCAGTACTTC
>.|TRBJ2-1|few|TRBV6-2/TRBV6-3
CASSYPRWEQFF
TGTGCCAGCAGTTATCCGAGGTGGGAGCAGTTCTTC
>.|TRBJ1-2|.|TRBV4-1
CASSQRTFRRDENGYTF
TGCGCCAGCAGCCAGAGGACGTTCCGCCGTGATGAGAATGGCTACACCTTC
>.|TRBJ2-5|.|TRBV24-1
CATSEQQGSEETQYF
TGTGCCACCAGTGAGCAACAGGGTTCGGAGGAGACCCAGTACTTC
>TRBD2|TRBJ2-7|.|TRBV10-3
CAVRAGLAGPYEQYF
TGTGCCGTCCGGGCAGGACTAGCGGGCCCCTACGAGCAGTACTTC
>.|TRBJ2-3|few|TRBV5-1
CASSPEGTDTQYF
TGTGCCAGCAGTCCTGAAGGCACAGATACGCAGTATTTT
>.|TRBJ2-5|few|TRBV4-1
CASSQDPGSTIKETQYF
TGCGCCAGCAGCCAAGACCCGGGGTCGACCATTAAAGAGACCCAGTACTTC
>.|TRBJ2-7|.|TRBV7-8
CASSRTDFYEQYF
TGTGCCAGCAGCCGGACAGATTTTTACGAGCAGTACTTC
>TRBD2|TRBJ2-5|.|TRBV7-2
CASRPTSGDQETQYF
TGTGCCAGCAGACCAACTAGCGGAGACCAAGAGACCCAGTACTTC
>.|TRBJ2-5|.|TRBV7-9
CASSDYEGRETQYF
TGTGCCAGCAGTGACTACGAAGGGAGGGAGACCCAGTACTTC
>.|TRBJ2-3|.|TRBV5-5
CASSSGASPTDTQYF
TGTGCCAGCAGTTCCGGGGCTAGCCCCACAGATACGCAGTATTTT
>TRBD2|TRBJ2-7|few|TRBV29-1
CSVVGTIPYEQYF
TGCAGCGTTGTGGGGACTATTCCCTACGAGCAGTACTTC
>.|TRBJ2-2|few|TRBV7-3
CASSLGGRSNTGELFF
TGTGCCAGCAGCTTAGGGGGACGGTCGAACACCGGGGAGCTGTTTTTT
>.|TRBJ2-5|.|TRBV7-9
CASSSAPRTQETQYF
TGTGCCAGCAGCTCCGCGCCGAGGACCCAAGAGACCCAGTACTTC
>.|TRBJ1-2|.|TRBV18
CASSPRTARDWGYTF
TGTGCCAGCTCACCCCGGACAGCTCGAGACTGGGGCTACACCTTC
>.|TRBJ2-5|.|TRBV6-5
CASSYKASGYETQYF
TGTGCCAGCAGTTACAAGGCCTCGGGATATGAGACCCAGTACTTC
>TRBD1|TRBJ2-1|many|TRBV7-7
CASSLGVGTGSYNEQFF
TGTGCCAGCAGCTTAGGTGTAGGGACAGGGAGCTACAATGAGCAGTTCTTC
>.|TRBJ2-5|.|TRBV6-1
CASSEEGLGTQYF
TGTGCCAGCAGTGAAGAGGGGTTAGGGACCCAGTACTTC
>.|TRBJ1-5|.|TRBV7-2
CASSLAGGPGRNQPQHF
TGTGCCAGCAGCTTAGCGGGAGGGCCTGGGCGCAATCAGCCCCAGCATTTT
>TRBD1|TRBJ2-2|.|TRBV12-3/TRBV12-4
CASSPWGGQGNTGELFF
TGTGCCAGCAGTCCTTGGGGGGGACAGGGGAACACCGGGGAGCTGTTTTTT
>.|TRBJ2-5|.|TRBV12-3/TRBV12-4
CASSFVGLPNNEQYF
TGTGCCAGCAGTTTCGTCGGACTACCGAACAATGAGCAGTACTTC
>.|TRBJ2-3|many|TRBV7-9
CASSLRGTSTDTQYF
TGTGCCAGCAGCTTGAGAGGAACTAGCACAGATACGCAGTATTTT
>TRBD2|TRBJ2-1|.|TRBV12-3/TRBV12-4
CASSFVVGRALNNEQFF
TGTGCCAGCAGTTTCGTGGTCGGGAGGGCCCTTAACAATGAGCAGTTCTTC
>.|TRBJ2-7|.|TRBV7-2
CASSLASSPGYEQYF
TGTGCCAGCAGCTTAGCTAGCTCCCCAGGATACGAGCAGTACTTC
>TRBD2|TRBJ2-1|.|TRBV5-6
CASSLWLADSNEQFF
TGTGCCAGCAGCTTGTGGCTAGCGGACTCCAATGAGCAGTTCTTC
>TRBD1|TRBJ1-2|.|TRBV13
CASSKAPGQLYYGYTF
TGTGCCAGCAGCAAAGCACCGGGACAGCTATACTATGGCTACACCTTC
>TRBD2|TRBJ2-6|.|TRBV20-1
CSAIGRVNSGANVLTF
TGCAGTGCTATTGGGAGGGTAAACTCTGGGGCCAACGTCCTGACTTTC
>.|TRBJ1-6|.|TRBV7-2
CASSLTATPLHF
TGTGCCAGCAGCTTAACGGCAACACCCCTCCACTTT
>TRBD1|TRBJ2-7|.|TRBV5-1
CASRSAHATGGSEQYF
TGCGCCAGCAGATCCGCCCATGCGACAGGGGGGTCCGAGCAGTACTTC
>.|TRBJ2-3|many|TRBV6-5
CASSPWVSTDTQYF
TGTGCCAGCAGCCCCTGGGTCAGCACAGATACGCAGTATTTT
>TRBD1|TRBJ2-4|.|TRBV7-2
CASSRFGTGSYLAKNIQYF
TGTGCCAGCAGCCGCTTTGGGACAGGGTCCTACTTAGCCAAAAACATTCAGTACTTC
>.|TRBJ2-7|.|TRBV21-1
CASSKGSGEQYF
TGTGCCAGCAGTAAGGGTTCAGGCGAGCAGTACTTC
>.|TRBJ1-1|.|TRBV9
CASSVAVGESEAFF
TGTGCCAGCAGCGTAGCAGTGGGGGAGAGTGAAGCTTTCTTT
>.|TRBJ2-6|.|TRBV18
CASSPTRGGSSGADVLTF
TGTGCCAGCTCACCGACCCGGGGCGGAAGCTCTGGGGCCGACGTCCTGACTTTC
>.|TRBJ2-2|.|TRBV2
CASYSGYTGELFF
TGTGCCAGTTACAGCGGATACACCGGGGAGCTGTTTTTT
>.|TRBJ2-7|few|TRBV6-5
CASSYGVRYEQYF
TGTGCCAGCAGTTACGGCGTTCGTTACGAGCAGTACTTC
>.|TRBJ2-3|.|TRBV7-3
CASRRGTERRDTQYF
TGTGCCAGCAGGCGAGGTACTGAGCGACGGGATACGCAGTATTTT
>.|TRBJ2-5|.|TRBV25-1
CASSATLGGFVETQYF
TGTGCCAGCAGTGCCACCCTTGGTGGATTTGTAGAGACCCAGTACTTC
>TRBD2|TRBJ2-7|once|TRBV27
CATTPLTSGSYEQYF
TGTGCCACCACGCCCCTAACTAGCGGGAGCTACGAGCAGTACTTC
>.|TRBJ1-2|.|TRBV10-3
CAISESSLGYTF
TGTGCCATCAGTGAGTCGTCTCTCGGCTACACCTTC
>.|TRBJ2-5|many|TRBV25-1
CASSELGLETQYF
TGTGCCAGCAGTGAATTGGGTCTGGAGACCCAGTACTTC
>.|TRBJ2-1|few|TRBV27
CASSRTIYNEQFF
TGTGCCAGCAGTAGAACTATCTACAATGAGCAGTTCTTC
>.|TRBJ2-7|.|TRBV20-1
CSATVGPLSYNEQYF
TGCAGTGCTACGGTGGGGCCCCTCTCCTACAATGAGCAGTACTTC
>TRBD1|TRBJ2-5|few|TRBV29-1
CSGANRGLETQYF
TGCAGCGGGGCAAACAGGGGGCTGGAGACCCAGTACTTC
>.|TRBJ2-7|.|TRBV6-5
CASSYSAVQYF
TGTGCCAGCAGTTACTCAGCCGTACAGTACTTC
>TRBD2|TRBJ2-7|.|TRBV3-1
CASSQGLAGGRSYEQYF
TGTGCCAGCAGCCAGGGACTAGCGGGAGGACGCTCCTACGAGCAGTACTTC
>TRBD1|TRBJ1-4|few|TRBV29-1
CSGGQKDEKLFF
TGCAGCGGGGGACAGAAGGACGAAAAACTGTTTTTT
>.|TRBJ2-4|once|TRBV20-1
CSARGGSLPREQYF
TGCAGTGCTAGAGGAGGGAGCCTCCCGAGGGAGCAGTACTTC
>TRBD1|TRBJ2-6|.|TRBV12-3/TRBV12-4
CASKNGAGGSGANVLTF
TGTGCCAGCAAAAATGGCGCAGGGGGCTCTGGGGCCAACGTCCTGACTTTC
>.|TRBJ2-5|few|TRBV4-1
CASSQLQGFGETQYF
TGCGCCAGCAGCCAACTACAGGGTTTTGGGGAGACCCAGTACTTC
>.|TRBJ1-2|few|TRBV5-1
CASGLDASSYTF
TGCGCCAGCGGATTGGATGCCAGTAGCTACACCTTC
>.|TRBJ2-5|few|TRBV18
CASSPLSGETQYF
TGTGCCAGCTCACCACTGAGCGGGGAGACCCAGTACTTC